This T cell receptor (beta chain) stems from a study of T cell responses to AZD1222 COVID-19 vaccine. At the level of the study: Samples with a second dose at about 4 or about 12 weeks were pooled together. Whole-study findings and limits: Among the donors, most were white British and more were female, and clonal diversity was possibly underestimated. CD4 TCRs associated with vaccination spanned spike, dominating at 160-218 and 743-854.

This CDR3 region has 14 residues. V shed 2 bases and J shed 2 bases, with 7 bases lying between them. Germline V gives CDR1 MNHNS, CDR2 SASEGT. Only a few counts were recorded for this clone. The antigen is unknown. Profiled with immunoSEQ multiplex PCR; TCRdb holds only in-frame clones, not every one. Among 120,000 or so clones listed, 80% to 90% were seen once. This chain joins TRBV6-1 and TRBJ1-5; D is ambiguous. Specimen: peripheral blood, collected on day 0 of AZD1222 vaccination. This receptor was obtained from an adult in good health. CDR3 residues: CASSEYVGNQPQHF. The CDR3 nucleotides read TGTGCCAGCAGTGAATACGTAGGCAATCAGCCCCAGCATTTT.